This TCR beta chain was captured by sequencing in a study of T cells in Graves' hyperthyroidism and ophthalmopathy. General study findings and limits: Also found in blood were most expanded thyroid clonotypes above 0.001. Stable hyperthyroidism was told apart from ophthalmopathy by a model built on 13 V-J features. Progression to ophthalmopathy was predicted a median of approximately seven months early.

There were TCR beta CDR3 regions amplified from RNA transcripts. First-round RT-PCR of the TCR CDR3 relied on the HTBI primer set. TCRdb passed the multiplex PCR reads through MiXCR, listing each CDR3 protein once. The sample carries under 700,000 distinct CDR3 sequences, approximately 15% recorded once. In regard to this clonotype: Its antigen is as yet unknown. This may arise from a read error, as a much more abundant clone is one base away.

The CDR3 spans 14 residues. Germline loops: CDR1 SGDLS, CDR2 YYNGEE. V and J are TRBV9 and TRBJ2-1; TRBD2 matches 9 bases. Source material: blood. The TCR was taken from a woman aged 18 to 35 with Graves' hyperthyroidism. The CDR3 DNA follows: TGTGCCAGCAGCGTGACTAGCGGTTACAATGAGCACTTCTTC. Protein sequence: CASSVTSGYNEHFF.